This paragraph covers one T cell receptor beta chain sequence. No antigen is known for it. These data are taken from a study of shared clonotypes between healthy human individuals. At the deep level, the assay was run. Assay: immunoSEQ multiplex PCR; the TCRdb copy retains only in-frame clones and omits some. The sample records approximately 1.9 million clones, 80% to 95% being singletons. The study's findings and limits: Among non-shared clonotypes, generation probabilities were lower than among those shared by all four donors.

The CDR3 extends over 14 amino acids. V was pared by 2 bases and J by 0 bases, with 8 bases between. CDR1 is SGHTA and CDR2 is FQGNSA in the germline V gene. Positively selected for CCR7, the CD45RO-negative cells used as naive CD8 cells excluded terminally differentiated effector memory CD45RA+ cells. The chain is built from TRBV7-2 and TRBJ2-7, with a weak D call TRBD2 (6 bases). The specimen sequenced was naive CD8+ T cells from PBMCs. This receptor was identified in a man aged 18-30 years in good health. Some clones in this sample may be carry-over from other donors' samples. CDR3 residues: CASSLSGDSYEQYF. The CDR3 DNA sequence: TGTGCCAGCAGCTTATCGGGGGACTCCTACGAGCAGTACTTC.